This TCR beta chain comes out of a study of lymphopenia after photon versus proton radiotherapy. Study-wide findings and caveats: Relative stability marked proton patients; photon patients lost diversity and naive cells. Post-nadir diversity loss with photons came from oligoclonal expansion, particularly CD8+ Temra cells. Larger post-nadir TCR diversity loss correlated inversely with survival in deceased patients.

Concerning this clone itself: The antigen is unknown.

Data came from immunoSEQ multiplex PCR; TCRdb stores just in-frame clones and leaves some out. This sample carries approximately 65,000 clones, over 70% of them seen once, and the ten largest clones take 10% to 13%. The specimen was peripheral blood, collected from a patient treated with proton-based radiotherapy. The TCR sequence derives from a man of 80 years or more with esophageal cancer.

In DNA form, the CDR3 reads TGCAGCGTTGAGGGGACTAGCGGTAATTACCAAGAGACCCAGTACTTC. Protein sequence: CSVEGTSGNYQETQYF. The rearrangement joins TRBV29-1 to TRBJ2-5, with 11 bases aligning to TRBD2. V lost 3 bases, J lost 0 bases, and 6 bases stayed unmatched. There are 16 residues in the CDR3. Germline V lookup: CDR1 SQVTM, CDR2 ANQGSEA. Combining the CDR3 with reference TRBV29-1 and TRBJ2-5 gives the whole variable domain SAVISQKPSRDICQRGTSLTIQCQVDSQVTMMFWYRQQPGQSLTLIATANQGSEATYESGFVIDKFPISRPNLTFSTLTVSNMSPEDSSIYLCSVEGTSGNYQETQYFGPGTRLLVL.